This section outlines one T cell receptor beta chain sequence together with its context. Assay: immunoSEQ multiplex PCR; the TCRdb copy retains only in-frame clones and omits some. The table has 90,000 to 130,000 clones, roughly four fifths seen once. V shed 5 bases and J shed 8 bases, with 21 bases lying between them. CDR3 length: 15 amino acids. The germline V gene has CDR1 SEHNR and CDR2 FQNEAQ (reference sequence). This entry comes from a study of T cell responses to AZD1222 COVID-19 vaccine. The chain couples TRBV7-9 to TRBJ1-2; a weak D match, TRBD1 (5 bases). The source material was peripheral blood, sampled on day 0 of AZD1222 vaccination. The clonotype originates from an adult in good health. Written as DNA, the CDR3 is TGTGCCAGCAGCCCACCTCTCGACGGGGGAGGAGGCTACACCTTC. Translation: CASSPPLDGGGGYTF. Using reference TRBV7-9 and TRBJ1-2 for the parts outside the CDR3, the full variable domain is DTGVSQNPRHKITKRGQNVTFRCDPISEHNRLYWYRQTLGQGPEFLTYFQNEAQLEKSRLLSDRFSAERPKGSFSTLEIQRTEQGDSAMYLCASSPPLDGGGGYTFGSGTRLTVV.